This T cell receptor (beta chain) was obtained from a study of OX40 agonist ivuxolimab in advanced cancers. Looking at the study overall: Under the entry rules, prior anti-PD-1, anti-PD-L1 or anti-CTLA-4 therapy was allowed, and around 36% had some. Study findings and constraints: Doses of 0.1 to 3.0 mg/kg were accompanied by clonal expansion of CD4+ and CD8+ blood T cells by week 6.

Libraries were prepared by immunoSEQ multiplex PCR; TCRdb keeps only in-frame clonotypes and omits some of them. The table records about 48,000 clones, around 84% of them present only once. Blood sampling took place at baseline, cycle 4 day 1, and cycle 7 day 1. The CDR3 consists of 14 residues. Germline V gives CDR1 SGHNT, CDR2 YYREEE (reference sequence). V dropped 5 bases and J dropped 2 bases, with 11 bases sitting between them. Concerning this clone: The target antigen is unknown.

The chain carries TRBV5-4 and TRBJ1-3, with D unclear. The input for sequencing was CD4+ or CD8+ T cells sorted from blood, taken in a trial of the OX40 agonist ivuxolimab. The sequence was collected from an adult with an advanced solid tumor such as melanoma, head and neck, liver or kidney cancer. The CDR3 nucleotides read TGTGCCAGCAGACTCGGAGTGGCTGGAAACACCATATATTTT. It specifies CASRLGVAGNTIYF.